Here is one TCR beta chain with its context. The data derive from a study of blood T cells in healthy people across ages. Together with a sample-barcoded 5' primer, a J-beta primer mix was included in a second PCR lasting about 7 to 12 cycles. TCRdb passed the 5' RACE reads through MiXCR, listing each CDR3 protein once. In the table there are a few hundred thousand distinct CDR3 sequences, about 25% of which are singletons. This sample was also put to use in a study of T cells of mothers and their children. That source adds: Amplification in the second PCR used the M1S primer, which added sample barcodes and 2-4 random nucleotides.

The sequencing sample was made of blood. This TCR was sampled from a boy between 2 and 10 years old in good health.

This chain's CDR3 is CASSPRGFYYGYTF. Written as DNA, the CDR3 is TGTGCCAGCTCACCCAGGGGGTTCTACTATGGCTACACCTTC. The V call is TRBV6-2 or TRBV6-3, the J call TRBJ1-2; 7 bases are a match to TRBD1. Germline CDR1 reads MNHEY; CDR2 reads SVGEGT. The CDR3 length is 14 residues. The V and J ends lost 8 bases and 3 bases, in that order; junction bases with no gene match: 9.